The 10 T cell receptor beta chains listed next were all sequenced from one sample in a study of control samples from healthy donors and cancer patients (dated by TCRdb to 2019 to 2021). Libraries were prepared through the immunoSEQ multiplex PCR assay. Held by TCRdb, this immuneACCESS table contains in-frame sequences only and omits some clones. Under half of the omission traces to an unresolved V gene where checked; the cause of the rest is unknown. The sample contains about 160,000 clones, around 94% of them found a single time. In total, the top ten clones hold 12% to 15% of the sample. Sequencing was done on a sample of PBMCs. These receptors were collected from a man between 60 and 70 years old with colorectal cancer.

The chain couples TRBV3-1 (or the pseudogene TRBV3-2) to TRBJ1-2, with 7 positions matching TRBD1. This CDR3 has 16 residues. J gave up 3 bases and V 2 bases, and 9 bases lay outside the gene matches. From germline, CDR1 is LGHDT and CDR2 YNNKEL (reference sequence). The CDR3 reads CASSQQGWDSDYGYTF. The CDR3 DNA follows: TGTGCCAGCAGCCAACAAGGCTGGGACAGTGACTATGGCTACACCTTC.

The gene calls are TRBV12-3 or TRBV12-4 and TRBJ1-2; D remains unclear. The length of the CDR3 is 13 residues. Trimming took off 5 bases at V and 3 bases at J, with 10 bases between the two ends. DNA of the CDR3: TGTGCCAGCAGTATAGGACTCGACTATGGCTACACCTTC. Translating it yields CASSIGLDYGYTF.

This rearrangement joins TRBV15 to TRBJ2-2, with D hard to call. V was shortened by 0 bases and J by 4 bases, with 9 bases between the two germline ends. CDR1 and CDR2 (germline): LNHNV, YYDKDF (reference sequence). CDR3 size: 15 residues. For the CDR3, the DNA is TGTGCCACCAGCAGAGATAAGATCCTCACCGGGGAGCTGTTTTTT. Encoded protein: CATSRDKILTGELFF.

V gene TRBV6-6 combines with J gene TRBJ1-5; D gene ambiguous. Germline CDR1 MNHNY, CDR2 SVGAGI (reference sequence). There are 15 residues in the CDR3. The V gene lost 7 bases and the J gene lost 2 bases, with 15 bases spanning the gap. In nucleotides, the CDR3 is TGTGCCAGCACCGGAGAGGGTTCGGGCAATCAGCCCCAGCATTTT. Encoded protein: CASTGEGSGNQPQHF.

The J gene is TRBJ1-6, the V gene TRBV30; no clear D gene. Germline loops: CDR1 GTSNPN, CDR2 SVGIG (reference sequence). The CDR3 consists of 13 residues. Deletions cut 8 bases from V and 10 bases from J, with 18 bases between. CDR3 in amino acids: CARRDLVGSPLHF. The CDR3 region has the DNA TGTGCCAGGCGGGATCTAGTGGGGTCACCCCTCCACTTT.

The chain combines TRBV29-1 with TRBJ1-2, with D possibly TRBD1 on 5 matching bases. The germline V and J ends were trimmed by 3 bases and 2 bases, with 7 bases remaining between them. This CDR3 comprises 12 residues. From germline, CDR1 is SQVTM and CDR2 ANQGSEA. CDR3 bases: TGCAGCGTTGACAGGGAAAACTATGGCTACACCTTC. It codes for CSVDRENYGYTF.

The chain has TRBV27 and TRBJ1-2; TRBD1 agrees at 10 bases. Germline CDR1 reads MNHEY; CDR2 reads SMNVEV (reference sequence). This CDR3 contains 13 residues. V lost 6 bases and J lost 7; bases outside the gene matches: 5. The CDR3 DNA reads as TGTGCCAGCAGGACAGGGGGCGAGGTTGGCTACACCTTC. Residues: CASRTGGEVGYTF.

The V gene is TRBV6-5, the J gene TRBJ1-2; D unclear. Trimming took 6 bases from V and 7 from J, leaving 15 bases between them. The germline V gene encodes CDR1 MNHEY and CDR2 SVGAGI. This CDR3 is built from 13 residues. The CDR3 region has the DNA TGTGCCAGCAGAGAGGAAGGGTGGGGTGGCTACACCTTC. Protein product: CASREEGWGGYTF.

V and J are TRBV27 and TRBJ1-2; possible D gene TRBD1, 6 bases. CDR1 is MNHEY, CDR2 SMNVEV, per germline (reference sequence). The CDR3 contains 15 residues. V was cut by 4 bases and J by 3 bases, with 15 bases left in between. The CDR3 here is CASSSGRGGYYGYTF. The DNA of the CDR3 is TGTGCCAGCAGTTCCGGCAGGGGAGGTTACTATGGCTACACCTTC.

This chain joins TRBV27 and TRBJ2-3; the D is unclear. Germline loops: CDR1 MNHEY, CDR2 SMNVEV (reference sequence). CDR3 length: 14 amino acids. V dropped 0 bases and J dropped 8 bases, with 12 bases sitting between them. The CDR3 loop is CASSLSNGVVTQYF. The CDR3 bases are TGTGCCAGCAGTTTATCCAACGGTGTGGTTACGCAGTATTTT.